The subject of this entry is one T cell receptor beta chain. The CDR3 sequence is 15 residues long. Germline assignment: CDR1 SQVTM and CDR2 ANQGSEA. The trim removed 4 bases at V and 0 bases at J, leaving 5 bases unmatched. Authors' methods: ImmunoSEQ only sent back junction sequences with no quality scores, so filtering was done differently. TCRdb's table, derived via immunoSEQ multiplex PCR, lists solely in-frame clones and lacks some. V, J and clone size derive from that table, while D and trimming were established from the DNA sequence. The data contain 2 million to 2.5 million clones, over 85% of them singletons. This record comes from a study of shared clonotypes between healthy human individuals. Overall study: Per donor, CD8 memory used one plate, CD8 naive used two, CD4 memory used three and CD4 naive used three.

HIV-negative, healthy adults without recent acute infections or vaccinations were the donors. The sequence was collected from a young man in good health. Some clones in this sample may be carry-over from other donors' samples. Sequencing was performed on naive CD4+ T cells from PBMCs. Documented subset: CD45RA+ positively selected. The V gene is TRBV29-1, the J gene TRBJ2-1; 8 bases align to TRBD2. The CDR3 protein is CSVGASGLSYNEQFF. The CDR3 DNA reads TGCAGCGTTGGGGCTAGCGGGCTCTCCTACAATGAGCAGTTCTTC.